A selection of T cell receptor beta chains follows, all from one sample in a study of human T cells and chemical hapten exposure. TCRdb independently ran MiXCR on the RACE reads; one entry per CDR3 protein. The top ten hold approximately 2.3% of the sample, which has around 380,000 distinct CDR3 sequences, roughly 4.8% seen once. Here the sequenced sample was whole blood, taken in connection with sensitization to the hapten diphenylcyclopropenone (DPC). These receptor sequences come from a woman in her forties or fifties with alopecia areata. Some clones in this sample may be carry-over from other donors' samples. The CDR3 runs from the conserved cysteine through the conserved F or W. The D gene is left open where the match is weak. Clone size appears in some rows only: once, few, many, or a class for an expanded clone.

>TRBV29-1|NA|few|TRBJ1-2
CSVDSSMSYTF
TGCAGCGTTGACAGTTCTATGAGCTACACCTTC
>TRBV7-7|TRBD1|many|TRBJ2-7
CASSPTPTGDYEQYF
TGTGCCAGCAGCCCGACCCCGACAGGGGACTACGAGCAGTACTTC
>TRBV6-5|TRBD1|many|TRBJ1-4
CASSYGTGVGEKLFF
TGTGCCAGCAGTTACGGGACAGGGGTAGGGGAAAAACTGTTTTTT
>TRBV20-1|NA|few|TRBJ1-1
CSAQEGRTYAFF
TGCAGTGCGCAGGAAGGCAGGACCTACGCTTTCTTT
>TRBV20-1|NA|many|TRBJ2-1
CSARVAVSYNEQFF
TGCAGTGCTAGAGTGGCGGTCTCCTACAATGAGCAGTTCTTC
>TRBV28|TRBD1|many|TRBJ1-5
CASSSSGTGSRAQPQHF
TGTGCCAGCAGTTCCTCCGGGACAGGGAGTCGGGCGCAGCCCCAGCATTTT
>TRBV6-5|NA|NA|TRBJ1-2
CASSYSTGRWRGYTF
TGTGCCAGCAGTTACTCAACAGGGAGATGGCGTGGCTACACCTTC
>TRBV5-1|NA|NA|TRBJ2-5
CASSLEARGGVETQYF
TGCGCCAGCAGCTTGGAGGCTAGGGGAGGCGTAGAGACCCAGTACTTC
>TRBV10-3|NA|few|TRBJ1-1
CAISADRATEAFF
TGTGCCATCAGTGCGGATAGGGCCACTGAAGCTTTCTTT
>TRBV20-1|NA|many|TRBJ2-6
CSARPLPQTGANVLTF
TGCAGTGCTAGACCATTGCCTCAGACCGGGGCCAACGTCCTGACTTTC
>TRBV27|TRBD1|many|TRBJ1-1
CASSSTGTAIPNTEAFF
TGTGCCAGCAGTTCCACCGGGACAGCTATCCCGAACACTGAAGCTTTCTTT
>TRBV10-2|NA|NA|TRBJ2-7
CASSEQGGEQYF
TGCGCCAGCAGTGAGCAGGGAGGCGAGCAGTACTTC
>TRBV6-1|NA|few|TRBJ2-2
CASKAGGNTGELFF
TGTGCCAGCAAGGCCGGGGGGAACACCGGGGAGCTGTTTTTT
>TRBV7-9|NA|many|TRBJ2-3
CASRTGIDTQYF
TGTGCCAGTAGGACCGGGATCGATACGCAGTATTTT